The present entry profiles one T cell receptor (beta chain) with its context. In the original analysis: Nucleated cell number was recorded as an estimate derived from reference gene primer amplification. The repertoire was sequenced with immunoSEQ multiplex PCR; TCRdb's copy has only in-frame clones and lacks some. V, J and clone size are those of that table, while D and trimming were read from the DNA. The sample shows fewer than 85,000 clones, under 80% of them seen only once. Trimming removed 0 bases at V and 4 bases at J, with 15 bases between. The germline V gene has CDR1 GTSNPN and CDR2 SVGIG (reference sequence). The CDR3 sequence is 15 residues long. This sample was included in a study of blood T cell repertoires in COVID-19. About the study: The United States, Italy and Spain provided the acute and convalescent COVID-19 samples. T cells, B-cell-depleted T cells, or PBMCs supplied cDNA or gDNA.

Sequencing was performed on peripheral blood. This TCR came from a woman aged 80 or over with active or convalescent COVID-19. V and J are TRBV30 and TRBJ1-1; D not certain. The CDR3 DNA reads TGTGCCTGGAGTGTACCTGGGGTTGAGGGCACTGAAGCTTTCTTT. The encoded protein is CAWSVPGVEGTEAFF. Based on the CDR3 plus reference TRBV30 and TRBJ1-1, the full variable domain is SQTIHQWPATLVQPVGSPLSLECTVEGTSNPNLYWYRQAAGRGLQLLFYSVGIGQISSEVPQNLSASRPQDRQFILSSKKLLLSDSGFYLCAWSVPGVEGTEAFFGQGTRLTVV.